These 23 T cell receptor beta chains were all obtained from the same sample, sequenced in a study of T cell responses to AZD1222 COVID-19 vaccine. The repertoire was sequenced with immunoSEQ multiplex PCR; TCRdb's copy has only in-frame clones and lacks some. The sample includes roughly 130,000 clones, around 85% of them seen just once. The sequenced sample was peripheral blood, obtained on day 0 of AZD1222 vaccination. All receptors come from an adult in good health.

The genes are TRBV30 and TRBJ1-1, with 7 bases aligning to TRBD1. The V gene's germline CDR1 is GTSNPN and CDR2 SVGIG (reference sequence). This CDR3 has 16 residues. V shed 0 bases and J 6 bases; nucleotides not matched to a gene: 13. CDR3 protein: CAWSVRRTGHGPEAFF. DNA of the CDR3: TGTGCCTGGAGTGTACGGAGGACAGGCCACGGTCCTGAAGCTTTCTTT.

The J gene is TRBJ1-5, the V gene TRBV5-6; no reliable D call. Germline V gene lookup returns CDR1 SGHDT and CDR2 YYEEEE. The V end lost 2 bases, the J end lost 6 bases, and 6 bases lay between the germline ends. The CDR3 extends over 12 amino acids. CDR3 sequence reads: CASSFGRQPQHF. CDR3 bases: TGTGCCAGCAGCTTTGGTCGTCAGCCCCAGCATTTT.

The rearrangement uses TRBV9 and TRBJ2-3; D not resolved. This CDR3 is 13 amino acids long. Germline CDR1 is SGDLS and CDR2 is YYNGEE. The ends were cut back, 0 bases at V and 4 bases at J, with 6 bases in the middle. The CDR3 spells CASSVEGPDTQYF. Written as DNA, the CDR3 is TGTGCCAGCAGCGTAGAGGGCCCAGATACGCAGTATTTT.

This clone has only one observation. This chain joins TRBV2 and TRBJ1-2; the D is unclear. The V and J ends lost 4 bases and 3 bases respectively, with 9 bases between them. The CDR3 has 13 amino acids. Germline lookup yields CDR1 SNHLY and CDR2 FYNNEI. CDR3 region: CASSVRKDYGYTF. The CDR3 coding sequence is TGTGCCAGCAGTGTAAGAAAGGACTATGGCTACACCTTC.

The J gene is TRBJ1-1, the V gene TRBV6-1; TRBD1 might be the D (6 bases). The CDR3 spans 15 residues. Per germline, CDR1 MNHNS and CDR2 SASEGT. The V gene lost 0 bases and the J gene lost 1 base, with 9 bases spanning the gap. The CDR3 DNA reads TGTGCCAGCAGTGAAGCCTCGACAGGGAACACTGAAGCTTTCTTT. This codes for CASSEASTGNTEAFF.

The chain employs TRBV7-9 and TRBJ1-1; a weak D match, TRBD1 (5 bases). CDR3 size: 13 residues. The V gene's germline CDR1 is SEHNR and CDR2 FQNEAQ (reference sequence). Trimming left V 5 bases short and J 5 bases short, with 12 bases between. CDR3 DNA sequence: TGTGCCAGCAGCCCCCCGGGGGAGACTGAAGCTTTCTTT. Translation: CASSPPGETEAFF.

V gene TRBV7-3 combines with J gene TRBJ1-2, with 7 bases identical to TRBD1. The CDR3 has 16 residues. V lost 4 bases and J lost 8; bases outside the gene matches: 16. The V gene's germline CDR1 is SGHTA and CDR2 FQGTGA. The CDR3 region has the DNA TGTGCCAGCAGCTCCTCAGGAGGGGGCGCGATAAGCGGCTACACCTTC. Encoded protein: CASSSSGGGAISGYTF.

The chain carries TRBV9 and TRBJ2-1; TRBD2 might be the D (6 bases). The CDR3 length is 17 residues. The ends were cut back, 1 base at V and 0 bases at J, with 14 bases in the middle. Germline V gene data show CDR1 as SGDLS and CDR2 as YYNGEE. The CDR3 bases are TGTGCCAGCAGCGTACTTTCAATAGCGGCCTCCTACAATGAGCAGTTCTTC. Protein sequence: CASSVLSIAASYNEQFF.

The genes are TRBV19 and TRBJ1-5; TRBD1 is a possible D gene (5 bases). The CDR3 is 13 residues long. CDR1 and CDR2 (germline): LNHDA, SQIVND (reference sequence). The germline V and J ends were trimmed by 6 bases and 2 bases, with 8 bases remaining between them. CDR3 protein: CASRLTGNQPQHF. In DNA form, the CDR3 reads TGTGCCAGTAGGCTGACAGGCAATCAGCCCCAGCATTTT.

J is TRBJ2-7 and V is TRBV10-3; D ambiguous. Trimming cost V 2 bases and J 3 bases, with 5 bases left between them. Germline values: CDR1 ENHRY, CDR2 SYGVKD. The CDR3 consists of 12 residues. DNA for the CDR3: TGTGCCATCAGTGAGGTCGGCTACGAGCAGTACTTC. It yields the protein CAISEVGYEQYF.

V and J are TRBV9 and TRBJ1-4; D possibly corresponds to TRBD1 (6 bases). Germline loops: CDR1 SGDLS, CDR2 YYNGEE. Trimming took 2 bases from V and 4 from J, leaving 9 bases between them. This CDR3 region has 14 residues. The DNA of the CDR3 is TGTGCCAGCAGCGTTGGACAGCTTAATGAAAAACTGTTTTTT. Translation gives CASSVGQLNEKLFF.

V gene TRBV28 combines with J gene TRBJ1-1; maybe TRBD1 (5 bases). This CDR3 is 13 amino acids long. Trimming removed 4 bases at V and 8 bases at J, with 14 bases between. Germline assignment: CDR1 MDHEN and CDR2 SYDVKM. As DNA, the CDR3 is TGTGCCAGCAGTTCCGGGGACCGACGGGAAGCTTTCTTT. It yields the protein CASSSGDRREAFF.

V and J are TRBV30 and TRBJ2-2; D could derive from TRBD1 or TRBD2 (6 bases each). The CDR3 spans 15 residues. Germline V gene data show CDR1 as GTSNPN and CDR2 as SVGIG (reference sequence). Trimming shortened V by 0 bases and J by 3 bases, and 11 bases separated the two germline ends. CDR3 region: CAWSVTGADTGELFF. The CDR3 DNA reads as TGTGCCTGGAGTGTTACGGGGGCGGACACCGGGGAGCTGTTTTTT.

V gene TRBV7-9 combines with J gene TRBJ2-3; unclear D gene. The CDR3 loop spans 16 amino acids. V lost 2 bases and J 4 bases, leaving 16 bases between the germline ends. CDR1 is SEHNR and CDR2 is FQNEAQ in the germline V gene (reference sequence). The CDR3 sequence is CASSLSSLQNADTQYF. CDR3 in DNA: TGTGCCAGCAGCTTATCGTCCCTCCAGAACGCAGATACGCAGTATTTT.

This chain joins TRBV11-3 and TRBJ1-2; D not resolved. Germline lookup yields CDR1 SGHNT and CDR2 YENEEA. V was cut by 5 bases and J by 2 bases, with 12 bases left in between. This CDR3 comprises 14 residues. This CDR3 reads CASSPMTGNYGYTF. The CDR3 DNA reads TGTGCCAGCAGCCCCATGACGGGGAACTATGGCTACACCTTC.

The rearrangement joins TRBV11-2 to TRBJ2-2, with 16 bases that match TRBD2. Trimming removed 6 bases from V and 6 bases from J; junction bases left unmatched: 4. The CDR3 sequence is 16 residues long. In germline, CDR1 is SGHAT, CDR2 FQNNGV. Written as DNA, the CDR3 is TGTGCCAGCAGGGGACTAGCGGGAGGGCCCGCCGGGGAGCTGTTTTTT. Translated: CASRGLAGGPAGELFF.

The chain employs TRBV5-6 and TRBJ2-2; D gene uncertain. The CDR3 covers 17 residues. The V and J ends lost 4 bases and 5 bases respectively, with 21 bases between them. Germline CDR1 is SGHDT and CDR2 is YYEEEE. The CDR3 region has the DNA TGTGCCAGCAGCCTGGGTATTCCCCCTAGGCAGACCGGGGAGCTGTTTTTT. Its protein product is CASSLGIPPRQTGELFF.

The CDR3 bases are TGTGCCAGCAGCTTGGGGGCAGCGGGGGTGGATACGCAGTATTTT. This codes for CASSLGAAGVDTQYF. This chain links TRBV5-5 with TRBJ2-3; 8 bases agree with TRBD2. Trimming cost V 0 bases and J 6 bases; bases outside gene matches: 6. The CDR3 is 15 residues long. Germline values: CDR1 SGHKS, CDR2 YYEKEE (reference sequence). Full variable domain (missing parts from reference TRBV5-5 and TRBJ2-3): DAGVTQSPTHLIKTRGQQVTLRCSPISGHKSVSWYQQVLGQGPQFIFQYYEKEERGRGNFPDRFSARQFPNYSSELNVNALLLGDSALYLCASSLGAAGVDTQYFGPGTRLTVL.

This clone appeared once. The rearrangement joins TRBV30 to TRBJ1-2; D perhaps matches TRBD1 (5 bases). V was pared by 1 base and J by 7 bases, with 13 bases between. Germline V CDR1 and CDR2: GTSNPN, SVGIG (reference sequence). There are 13 residues in the CDR3. The CDR3 is CAWSEAGHTGYTF. The CDR3 DNA follows: TGTGCCTGGAGTGAAGCAGGGCACACTGGCTACACCTTC.

The chain carries TRBV14 and TRBJ2-4; 8 positions agree with TRBD1. This CDR3 region has 15 residues. Losses at the gene ends were 2 bases for V and 8 bases for J; bases not matched to a gene: 8. The germline gives CDR1 SGHDN, CDR2 FVKESK. DNA of the CDR3: TGTGCCAGCAGCCAACAGGGGGCGCGGTTTGACATTCAGTACTTC. It codes for CASSQQGARFDIQYF. Based on the CDR3 plus reference TRBV14 and TRBJ2-4, the full variable domain is EAGVTQFPSHSVIEKGQTVTLRCDPISGHDNLYWYRRVMGKEIKFLLHFVKESKQDESGMPNNRFLAERTGGTYSTLKVQPAELEDSGVYFCASSQQGARFDIQYFGAGTRLSVL.

The rearrangement joins TRBV2 to TRBJ1-2; D may be TRBD1 (6 bases). The ends were cut back, 6 bases at V and 6 bases at J, with 14 bases in the middle. Germline CDR1 and CDR2: SNHLY and FYNNEI. CDR3 length equals 13 residues. As DNA, the CDR3 is TGTGCCAGCAGAGGGGACACCTCTAATGGCTACACCTTC. Translated: CASRGDTSNGYTF.

The rearrangement joins TRBV11-3 to TRBJ2-3, with D unresolved. V was cut by 8 bases and J by 0 bases, with 3 bases left in between. The CDR3 is 11 amino acids. Germline V gives CDR1 SGHNT, CDR2 YENEEA. The CDR3 protein is CASGSTDTQYF. The CDR3 region has the DNA TGTGCCAGCGGCAGCACAGATACGCAGTATTTT.

The chain employs TRBV9 and TRBJ1-1; D gene uncertain. CDR1 is SGDLS and CDR2 is YYNGEE in the germline V gene. This CDR3 contains 15 residues. V dropped 3 bases and J dropped 0 bases, with 12 bases sitting between them. Here the CDR3 DNA reads TGTGCCAGCAGCGGGGGTCTCCTCATGAACACTGAAGCTTTCTTT. Amino acids: CASSGGLLMNTEAFF.